The text below deals with one T cell receptor beta chain. This clone was recorded once. Its antigen has not been determined. Base-call qualities are not available, and no considerably larger clone is one nucleotide away. The source of the sample is a study of persistence of HIV-infected CD4 T cells (TCRdb year 2020). Study-level background: Participants had been on suppressive ART for a median of 8 years. Anti-CD3/anti-CD28 stimulation activated a higher proportion of cells, with a lower memory fraction, than antigen stimulation. Peripheral blood samples of up to roughly 200 mL were collected at multiple time points, except for a couple of participants, who underwent leukapheresis at a single time point. The study isolated CMV- and HIV-1 Gag-responding CD4+ T cells from ART-treated individuals to examine antigen-driven clonal expansion of HIV-1-infected cells. The TCR cluster analysis across participants included 8 participants for CMV and over 5 participants for Gag. The clonality of all cells in each sorted population was assessed by TCRbeta sequencing, whereas the clonality of infected cells was assessed by proviral sequencing.

Paper-wide results and their limitations: TCRbeta richness in CMV- and Gag-responding cells was significantly lower than in anti-CD3/anti-CD28-responding cells; CMV-responding cells had higher oligoclonality than CD3/CD28-stimulated and Gag-responding cells. Only a small number of individuals took part in the study, and only a limited range of antigens was tested. Antigen-responding cells were enriched for expanded CDR3beta sequences that were degenerate, which suggests that CD4+ responses to CMV and Gag underwent convergent selection. Because the TCR analyses were done in bulk, restricting them to just the rare CMV-responding cells that actually carried HIV-1 proviruses was not possible. A correlation was observed between TCR oligoclonality and proviral oligoclonality within the same sorted populations.

The immunoSEQ hsTCRB assay version 4, run in survey mode, was used to sequence TCRbeta repertoires from genomic DNA. For TCRbeta sequencing, genomic DNA was diluted to roughly 10 ng/uL, and up to roughly 1 ug was used per sample. The authors' analysis ran thus. ImmunoSeq Analyzer 3.0 was used for analysis of TCRbeta data, and diversity was computed on productive nucleotide rearrangements. The improved Chao index was used to estimate lower-bound TCR diversity, and the Gini coefficient was used to estimate clonality using the Immunarch R package. Different nucleotide rearrangements encoding the same CDR3beta amino acid sequence were treated as distinct clonotypes. TCRbeta sequences significantly enriched in antigen-responding cells relative to anti-CD3/anti-CD28-activated cells were identified by differential abundance analysis. GLIPH2 clustered TCRs by predicted peptide-MHC specificity, both within individual participants and across merged participant data sets. What TCRdb holds here is the immuneACCESS table cut down to in-frame rearrangements. Part of the clones is not present; checked against another copy, under half of the missing clones reflect an unresolved V gene, and the others are unexplained. V, J and clone size reflect that table, while D and trimming were determined from the DNA. This sample has tens of thousands of clones in its table, and 88% of those were observed once. Clones ranked in the top ten supply 0.4% to 0.6% of the sample.

This specimen's treatment or condition label, interpreted: suppressive antiretroviral therapy. Cells were stimulated with anti-CD3/anti-CD28 magnetic beads as a nonspecific positive control representing the CD4+ T cell repertoire. Sorting of responding CD4+ T cells was based on upregulation of both CD40 ligand and CD69. Participants were HIV-1-infected adults who started suppressive ART during chronic infection. For at least 4 years, the participants' plasma HIV-1 RNA had been undetectable, below 50 copies/mL. To be included, participants needed a CD4+ T cell count above 400 cells/uL and a positive CMV serology. Before stimulation, PBMCs were isolated using density centrifugation and then depleted of CD8+ T cells. Stimulation of CD8-depleted PBMCs was carried out for roughly 19 hours with anti-CD28/CD49d costimulation, CD40-blocking antibody and enfuvirtide, to prevent new infections. Cell sorting was performed on a Beckman Coulter MoFlo Legacy or XDP sorter, and dead cells were excluded with propidium iodide. Genomic DNA was extracted using the QIAamp DNA Mini Kit for samples with more than one million cells and using the Quick-DNA Microprep Kit for all other samples.

V loses 5 bases, J loses 1 base, and the germline ends lie 14 bases apart. The germline V gene (reference sequence) sets CDR1 to LNHDA and CDR2 to SQIVND. The CDR3, from cysteine to phenylalanine, totals 15 residues. Only the CDR3 DNA is retained, 45 bases long and in frame from the first base. The origin of this receptor is an adult woman with HIV who was CMV-seropositive. Recombination linked TRBV19 to TRBJ1-1; a weak D assignment points to TRBD1 (5 bases agree). The sequencing here drew on CD4+ T cells sorted from PBMCs after roughly 18-hour stimulation, taken from a patient who received antiretroviral therapy. The sample's cell subset or site, from its label and the paper: CD40L+CD69+ CD4 T cells responding to anti-CD3/anti-CD28 beads, representing the overall repertoire. The CDR3 corresponds to CASSSAGVPNTEAFF. Here is the DNA: TGTGCCAGTAGTTCCGCGGGGGTGCCGAACACTGAAGCTTTCTTT.